This T cell receptor (beta chain) was observed in a study of control samples from healthy donors and cancer patients. Here immunoSEQ multiplex PCR was the method, and the copy in TCRdb shows in-frame clones only, minus some. Here the sample spans about 92,000 clones, 82% being singletons. This clonotype was sampled from a woman between 55 and 75 years old in good health. Input material: blood.

The CDR3: CASSTRQGATGEKLFF. CDR3 in DNA: TGTGCCAGCAGTACCCGACAGGGGGCTACCGGGGAAAAACTGTTTTTT. This chain joins TRBV28 and TRBJ1-4; 10 positions match TRBD1. The CDR3 sequence is 16 residues long. Germline V gene data show CDR1 as MDHEN and CDR2 as SYDVKM. Trimming cost V 5 bases and J 8 bases; bases outside gene matches: 11.